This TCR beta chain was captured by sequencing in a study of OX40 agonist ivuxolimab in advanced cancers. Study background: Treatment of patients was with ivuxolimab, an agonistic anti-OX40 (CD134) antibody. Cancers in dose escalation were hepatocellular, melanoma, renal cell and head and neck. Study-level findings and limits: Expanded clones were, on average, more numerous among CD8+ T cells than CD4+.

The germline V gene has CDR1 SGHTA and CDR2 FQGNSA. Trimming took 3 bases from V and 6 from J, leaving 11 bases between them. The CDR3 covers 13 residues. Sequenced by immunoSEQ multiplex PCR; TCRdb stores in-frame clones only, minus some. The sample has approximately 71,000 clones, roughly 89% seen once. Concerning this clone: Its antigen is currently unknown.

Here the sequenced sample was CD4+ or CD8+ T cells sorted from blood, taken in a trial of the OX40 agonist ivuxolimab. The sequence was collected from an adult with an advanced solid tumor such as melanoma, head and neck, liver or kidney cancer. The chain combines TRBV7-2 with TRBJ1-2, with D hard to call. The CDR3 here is CASSFSEGNGYTF. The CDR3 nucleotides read TGTGCCAGCAGCTTCTCAGAGGGTAATGGCTACACCTTC.